These 23 T cell receptor beta chains originate from one sample sequenced in a study of blood T cells in healthy people across ages. A second PCR of roughly 7 to 11 cycles used a sample-barcoded 5' primer and a J-beta primer mix. TCRdb called the 5' RACE reads again in MiXCR, with one record for every CDR3 protein. There are around 1,500,000 distinct CDR3 sequences in the sample; roughly 28% occur only once, and 6.5% to 8.5% lies in the top ten. The sample consisted of blood. The receptors here all came from a woman aged 25 to 39 in good health.

This clonotype was observed a handful of times. V usage is TRBV11-2 and J usage is TRBJ2-3; D remains ambiguous. V was trimmed by 2 bases and J by 6 bases, leaving 12 bases between them. The CDR3 extends over 14 amino acids. Germline values: CDR1 SGHAT, CDR2 FQNNGV. The CDR3 protein is CASSLTLSLDTQYF. As DNA, the CDR3 is TGTGCCAGCAGCTTAACCTTATCCCTCGATACGCAGTATTTT.

This clonotype showed up many times. The chain joins TRBV6-5 to TRBJ2-1; 8 bases fit TRBD1. The CDR3 totals 18 residues. With V trimmed by 2 bases and J by 1 base, 10 bases remained unmatched. Germline V CDR1 and CDR2: MNHEY, SVGAGI. Written as DNA, the CDR3 is TGTGCCAGCAGTTACGGGACAGGCCTTGGTGGATCCTACAATGAGCAGTTCTTC. Amino acid sequence: CASSYGTGLGGSYNEQFF.

The J gene is TRBJ1-2, the V gene TRBV3-1, with a weak D call TRBD1 (5 bases). The CDR3 runs 12 residues. Germline V lookup: CDR1 LGHDT, CDR2 YNNKEL (reference sequence). V was cut by 3 bases and J by 6 bases, with 8 bases left in between. This CDR3 reads CASSHGGDGYTF. CDR3 coding DNA: TGTGCCAGCAGCCATGGGGGAGATGGCTACACCTTC.

This clonotype was counted at least ten times. The CDR3 loop reads CSAFKTSGYNEQFF. CDR3 nucleotides: TGCAGTGCTTTTAAGACTAGCGGGTACAATGAGCAGTTCTTC. The rearrangement links TRBV20-1 to TRBJ2-1; 10 bases are shared with TRBD2. Germline CDR1 DFQATT, CDR2 SNEGSKA (reference sequence). Germline trimming cut 5 bases from V and 4 bases from J; bases unmatched to any gene: 5. The CDR3 consists of 14 residues.

The V and J genes are TRBV11-2 and TRBJ2-7; 9 nucleotides align to TRBD2. This CDR3 has 17 amino acids. Trimming cost V 2 bases and J 0 bases; bases outside gene matches: 8. Germline V CDR1 and CDR2: SGHAT, FQNNGV. The CDR3 here is CASSLILAGPDSYEQYF. In DNA, the CDR3 is TGTGCCAGCAGCTTAATCCTAGCGGGACCCGACTCCTACGAGCAGTACTTC.

The chain links TRBV9 to TRBJ2-1, with D perhaps matching TRBD1 (6 bases). Germline V gene data show CDR1 as SGDLS and CDR2 as YYNGEE. V lost 6 bases and J lost 6, with 19 bases in between. The CDR3 contains 15 residues. The chain's CDR3 is CASNSRRGAGNEQFF. The DNA of the CDR3 is TGTGCCAGCAACTCTCGCAGGGGCGCGGGCAATGAGCAGTTCTTC.

The rearrangement uses TRBV4-2 and TRBJ1-1; tentative D call: TRBD1 (6 bases). The germline V gene has CDR1 LGHNA and CDR2 YNFKEQ. This CDR3 contains 15 residues. V was shortened by 4 bases and J by 2 bases, with 14 bases between the two germline ends. CDR3 residues: CASSPGKGVNTEAFF. CDR3 sequence (DNA): TGTGCCAGCAGCCCCGGGAAGGGGGTTAACACTGAAGCTTTCTTT.

In this sample, this clonotype turned up a few times. The gene calls are TRBV12-3 or TRBV12-4 and TRBJ2-6; tentatively, D is TRBD1 or TRBD2 (6 bases each). The CDR3 length is 17 residues. The ends were cut back, 3 bases at V and 0 bases at J, with 12 bases in the middle. Written as DNA, the CDR3 is TGTGCCAGCAGTTTCTGGGGGGCTGACTCTGGGGCCAACGTCCTGACTTTC. As protein: CASSFWGADSGANVLTF.

J is TRBJ2-7 and V is TRBV4-1, with TRBD2 matching over 13 bases. Germline CDR1 and CDR2: MGHRA and YSYEKL. J gave up 7 bases and V 4 bases, and 7 bases lay outside the gene matches. CDR3 length: 15 amino acids. Here the CDR3 reads CASSRGLAGAGEQYF. CDR3 nucleotide sequence: TGCGCCAGCAGCCGCGGACTAGCGGGGGCGGGGGAGCAGTACTTC.

V usage is TRBV2 and J usage is TRBJ1-3, with a possible D match to TRBD1 (5 bases). Germline-derived CDR1 and CDR2 are SNHLY and FYNNEI. Between the trimmed V and J ends, which lost 6 bases and 0 bases, there was a span of 12 bases. The CDR3 runs 15 residues. CDR3 sequence: CASRVGRNSGNTIYF. The CDR3 DNA sequence: TGTGCCAGCAGGGTGGGACGTAACTCTGGAAACACCATATATTTT.

This sequence joins TRBV29-1 and TRBJ1-2; D gene uncertain. The CDR3 extends over 13 amino acids. The germline V and J ends were trimmed by 6 bases and 8 bases, with 19 bases remaining between them. The germline V gene has CDR1 SQVTM and CDR2 ANQGSEA. CDR3 loop: CSVPQEWGGGYTF. The DNA for the CDR3 is TGCAGCGTCCCCCAAGAGTGGGGAGGAGGCTACACCTTC.

To note about this clonotype: At one of its ends the junction is not consistent with the germline gene, which may arise from a read error. This chain uses TRBV10-3 with TRBJ2-3; 7 nucleotides align to TRBD1. CDR1 is ENHRY, CDR2 SYGVKD, per germline. The CDR3 spans 17 residues. The CDR3 region is CAISGSGTDSHTDAQYF. The CDR3 DNA follows: TGTGCTATCAGTGGGTCCGGGACAGACTCCCACACAGATGCGCAGTATTTT.

This clonotype was seen only a few times. The chain recombines TRBV20-1 with TRBJ2-4; D is possibly TRBD1 or TRBD2 (5 bases each). The end of the DNA is better explained by TRBJ2-5, so the J call may be wrong. Germline values: CDR1 DFQATT, CDR2 SNEGSKA (reference sequence). The CDR3 contains 14 residues. The CDR3 DNA follows: TGCAGTGCCCTACAGCGACAGAGGGTGCGGACCCAGTACTTC. It encodes CSALQRQRVRTQYF.

The table lists this clonotype with many counts. The chain employs TRBV15 and TRBJ2-7, with 8 bases aligning to TRBD1. The CDR3 is 14 amino acids. Germline-derived CDR1 and CDR2 are LNHNV and YYDKDF (reference sequence). V lost 0 bases, J lost 3 bases, and 1 base stayed unmatched. The CDR3 loop reads CATSREGQDYEQYF. The DNA for the CDR3 is TGTGCCACCAGCAGAGAGGGACAGGACTACGAGCAGTACTTC.

Concerning this clonotype itself: Because the CDR3 is missing its conserved closing phenylalanine or tryptophan, this is likely a read error. This chain joins TRBV30 and TRBJ1-2; TRBD1 aligns across 10 bases. The CDR3 has 15 residues. Losses at the gene ends were 5 bases for V and 5 bases for J; bases not matched to a gene: 11. CDR1 GTSNPN and CDR2 SVGIG come from the germline V gene (reference sequence). The CDR3 DNA reads as TGTGCCTGGGACGTCCCGGGACAGGGGAAGTATGGCTACACCGTC. It translates to CAWDVPGQGKYGYTV.

V is TRBV25-1 and J is TRBJ2-5; the D gene could be TRBD1 or TRBD2 (5 bases each). The last part of the DNA fits TRBJ2-7 better; the J call may be wrong. There are 14 residues in the CDR3. The V gene's germline CDR1 is MGHDK and CDR2 SYGVNS. Written as DNA, the CDR3 is TGTGCCAACACCAAAGGGACGGGATCCTACGAGCAGTACTTC. It specifies CANTKGTGSYEQYF.

The chain is built from TRBV11-1 and TRBJ2-1, with 8 bases lining up with TRBD1. J gave up 4 bases and V 5 bases, and 10 bases lay outside the gene matches. Germline values: CDR1 SGHAT, CDR2 FQDESV (reference sequence). The CDR3 loop spans 16 amino acids. The CDR3 DNA sequence: TGTGCCAGCAGCCACAGGGGGGTTACCATTTACAATGAGCAGTTCTTC. As protein: CASSHRGVTIYNEQFF.

This chain's CDR3 is CASSLRTGSTPFGQYF. The DNA for the CDR3 is TGCGCCAGCAGCTTAAGGACAGGATCCACCCCCTTCGGGCAGTACTTC. V usage is TRBV5-1 and J usage is TRBJ2-5; 7 bases match TRBD1. V lost 2 bases and J lost 11; bases outside the gene matches: 18. Germline loops: CDR1 SGHRS, CDR2 YFSETQ. There are 16 residues in the CDR3.

This clonotype turned up a few times. As DNA, the CDR3 is TGTGCCAGCAGCCCCCGACAGGATTCCTATGGCTACACCTTC. Protein sequence: CASSPRQDSYGYTF. The chain is built from TRBV11-2 and TRBJ1-2; tentative D call: TRBD1 (6 bases). The germline CDR1 and CDR2 sequences are SGHAT and FQNNGV. The CDR3 is made up of 14 amino acids. V lost 5 bases to trimming and J lost 4 bases, with 14 bases between them.

The rearrangement joins TRBV7-2 to TRBJ1-5; a weak D match, TRBD1 (5 bases). Looked up from germline, CDR1 is SGHTA and CDR2 is FQGNSA. Trimming removed 5 bases from V and 5 bases from J, with 16 bases in between. The CDR3 totals 15 residues. CDR3 DNA sequence: TGTGCCAGCAGCCCCAGGGAGCTTCGTGATCAGCCCCAGCATTTT. This gives the protein CASSPRELRDQPQHF.

The rearrangement uses TRBV11-2 and TRBJ2-4, with D perhaps matching TRBD1 or TRBD2 (7 bases each). The J call may be incorrect, as the DNA end agrees better with TRBJ2-5. The germline CDR1 and CDR2 sequences are SGHAT and FQNNGV. CDR3 length: 13 residues. CDR3 residues: CASSNRGGETQYF. The CDR3 region has the DNA TGTGCCAGCAGCAACAGGGGAGGGGAGACCCAGTACTTC.

The rearrangement links TRBV24-1 to TRBJ2-1; 9 bases agree with TRBD2. Germline values: CDR1 KGHDR, CDR2 SFDVKD. Losses at the gene ends were 9 bases for V and 1 base for J; bases not matched to a gene: 3. This CDR3 comprises 14 residues. For the CDR3, the DNA is TGTGCCACCCAGCGGGGGGCGTCCTACAATGAGCAGTTCTTC. Encoded protein: CATQRGASYNEQFF.

The rearrangement links TRBV14 to TRBJ1-2; tentative D call: TRBD1 (6 bases). V gave up 1 base and J gave up 7 bases, with 16 bases separating them. Germline V gives CDR1 SGHDN, CDR2 FVKESK. The length of the CDR3 is 15 residues. In DNA, the CDR3 is TGTGCCAGCAGCCAAGCTACCACAGGGAGGTCTGGCTACACCTTC. This encodes CASSQATTGRSGYTF.